This T cell receptor beta chain was recorded in a study of post-analysis software for immune sequencing data. Study-level results: Patients with multiple sclerosis recorded significantly lower normalized Chao1 diversity than controls, the study found. Under F measure analysis, samples from one preparation batch co-clustered strongly. The study found TRBV5-6, TRBV5-1 and TRBV20-1 among several TRBV segments more frequent in patients than controls.

This clonotype was counted many times. Its antigen is undetermined. Included in the TCR beta cDNA libraries were unique molecular identifiers. TCRdb ran MiXCR on the PCR reads and lists one entry per CDR3 protein. Here the sample spans about 200,000 distinct CDR3 sequences, 29% being singletons. Germline V CDR1 and CDR2: GTSNPN, SVGIG (reference sequence). This CDR3 is 14 amino acids long. V trimming: 3 bases; J trimming: 4 bases; junction bases outside the gene matches: 7. The chain couples TRBV30 to TRBJ2-3; 7 positions match TRBD1. This receptor was obtained from a girl under 18 with multiple sclerosis. The sample taken for sequencing was blood. The CDR3 region has the DNA TGTGCCTGGAGCACAGGGGTTGTTCCAGATACGCAGTATTTT. It translates to CAWSTGVVPDTQYF.